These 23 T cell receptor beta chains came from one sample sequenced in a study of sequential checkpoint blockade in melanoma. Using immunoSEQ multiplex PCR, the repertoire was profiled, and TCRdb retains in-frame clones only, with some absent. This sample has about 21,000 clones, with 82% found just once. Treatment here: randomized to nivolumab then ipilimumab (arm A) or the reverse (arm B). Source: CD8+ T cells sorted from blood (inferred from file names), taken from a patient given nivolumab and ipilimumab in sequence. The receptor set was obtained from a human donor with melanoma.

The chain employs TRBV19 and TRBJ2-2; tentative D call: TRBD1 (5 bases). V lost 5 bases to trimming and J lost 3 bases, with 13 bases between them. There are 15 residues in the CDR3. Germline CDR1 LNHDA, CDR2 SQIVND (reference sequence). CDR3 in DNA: TGTGCCAGTAGTCTCCGGCAGGGCGACACCGGGGAGCTGTTTTTT. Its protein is CASSLRQGDTGELFF.

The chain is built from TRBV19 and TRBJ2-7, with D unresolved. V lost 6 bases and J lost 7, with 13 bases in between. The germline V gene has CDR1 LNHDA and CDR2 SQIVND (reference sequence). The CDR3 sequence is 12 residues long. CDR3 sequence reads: CASSLTGREQYF. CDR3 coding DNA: TGTGCCAGTAGCCTAACCGGTCGGGAGCAGTACTTC.

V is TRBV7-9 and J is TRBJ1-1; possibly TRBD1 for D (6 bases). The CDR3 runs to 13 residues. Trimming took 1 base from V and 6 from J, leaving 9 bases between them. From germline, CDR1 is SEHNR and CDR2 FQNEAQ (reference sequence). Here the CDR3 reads CASSLGGQPEAFF. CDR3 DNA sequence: TGTGCCAGCAGCTTAGGGGGGCAACCTGAAGCTTTCTTT.

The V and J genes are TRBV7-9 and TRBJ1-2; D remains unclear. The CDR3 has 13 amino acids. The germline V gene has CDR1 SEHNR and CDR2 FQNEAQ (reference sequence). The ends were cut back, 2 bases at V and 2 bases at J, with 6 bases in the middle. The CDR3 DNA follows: TGTGCCAGCAGCTTACCGGGGAACTATGGCTACACCTTC. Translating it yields CASSLPGNYGYTF.

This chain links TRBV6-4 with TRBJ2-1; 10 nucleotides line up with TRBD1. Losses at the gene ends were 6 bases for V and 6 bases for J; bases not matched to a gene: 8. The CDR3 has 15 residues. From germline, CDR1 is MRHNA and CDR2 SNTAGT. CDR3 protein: CASRSDRGIGNEQFF. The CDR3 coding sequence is TGTGCCAGCAGATCGGACAGGGGGATAGGCAATGAGCAGTTCTTC.

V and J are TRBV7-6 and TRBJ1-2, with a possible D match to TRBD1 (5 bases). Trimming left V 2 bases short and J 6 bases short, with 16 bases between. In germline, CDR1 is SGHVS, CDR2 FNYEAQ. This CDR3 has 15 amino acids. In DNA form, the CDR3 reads TGTGCCAGCAGCTTAACAGGAGGGACCGGGGATGGCTACACCTTC. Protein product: CASSLTGGTGDGYTF.

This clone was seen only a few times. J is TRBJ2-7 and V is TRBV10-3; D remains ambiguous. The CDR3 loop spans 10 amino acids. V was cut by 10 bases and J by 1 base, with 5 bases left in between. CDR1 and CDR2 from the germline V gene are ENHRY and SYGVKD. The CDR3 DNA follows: TGTGCCACCGGGTCCTACGAGCAGTACTTC. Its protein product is CATGSYEQYF.

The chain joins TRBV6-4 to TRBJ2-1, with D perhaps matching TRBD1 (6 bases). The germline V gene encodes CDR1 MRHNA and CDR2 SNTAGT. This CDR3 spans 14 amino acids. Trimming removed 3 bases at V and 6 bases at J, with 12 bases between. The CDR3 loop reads CASSEAGVSNEQFF. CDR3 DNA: TGTGCCAGCAGTGAGGCAGGGGTCAGCAATGAGCAGTTCTTC.

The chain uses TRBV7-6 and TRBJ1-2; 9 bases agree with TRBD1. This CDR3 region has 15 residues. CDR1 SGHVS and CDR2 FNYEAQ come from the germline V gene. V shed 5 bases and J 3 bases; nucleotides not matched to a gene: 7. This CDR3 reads CASSPLGTGYYGYTF. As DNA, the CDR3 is TGTGCCAGCAGCCCCTTGGGGACAGGGTACTATGGCTACACCTTC.

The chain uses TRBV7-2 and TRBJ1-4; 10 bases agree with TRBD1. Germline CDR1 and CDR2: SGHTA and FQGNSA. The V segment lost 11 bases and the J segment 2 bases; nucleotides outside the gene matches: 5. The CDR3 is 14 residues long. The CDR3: CASTGGTTNEKLFF. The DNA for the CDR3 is TGTGCCTCGACAGGGGGCACTACTAATGAAAAACTGTTTTTT.

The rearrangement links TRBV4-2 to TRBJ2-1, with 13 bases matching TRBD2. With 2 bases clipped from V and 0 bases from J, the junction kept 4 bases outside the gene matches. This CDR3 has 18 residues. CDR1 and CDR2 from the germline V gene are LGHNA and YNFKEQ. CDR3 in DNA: TGTGCCAGCAGCCAAACCGGACTAGCGGGGGTCTCCTACAATGAGCAGTTCTTC. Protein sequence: CASSQTGLAGVSYNEQFF.

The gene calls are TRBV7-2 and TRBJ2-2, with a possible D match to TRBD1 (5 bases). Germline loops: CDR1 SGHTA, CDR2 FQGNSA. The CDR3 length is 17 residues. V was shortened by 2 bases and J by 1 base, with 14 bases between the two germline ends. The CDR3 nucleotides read TGTGCCAGCAGCTTAAATCTGAGACAGAGGAACACCGGGGAGCTGTTTTTT. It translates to CASSLNLRQRNTGELFF.

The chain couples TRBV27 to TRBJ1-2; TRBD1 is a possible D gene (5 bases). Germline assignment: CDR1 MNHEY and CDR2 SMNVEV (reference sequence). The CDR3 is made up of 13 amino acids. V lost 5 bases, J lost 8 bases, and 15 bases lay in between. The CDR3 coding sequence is TGTGCCAGCAGTCTCGGCAGGGCGCGAGGCTACACCTTC. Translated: CASSLGRARGYTF.

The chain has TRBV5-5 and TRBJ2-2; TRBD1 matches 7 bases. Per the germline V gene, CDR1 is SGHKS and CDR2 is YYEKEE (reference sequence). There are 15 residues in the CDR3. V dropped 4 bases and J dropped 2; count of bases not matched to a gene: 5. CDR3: CASSLRDSNTGELFF. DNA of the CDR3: TGTGCCAGCAGCCTCCGGGACAGTAACACCGGGGAGCTGTTTTTT.

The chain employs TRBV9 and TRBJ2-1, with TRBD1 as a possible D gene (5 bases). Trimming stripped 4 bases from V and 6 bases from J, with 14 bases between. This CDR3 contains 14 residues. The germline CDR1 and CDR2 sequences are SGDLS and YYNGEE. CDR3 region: CASSYRDSINEQFF. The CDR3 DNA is TGTGCCAGCAGCTACCGAGACAGCATCAATGAGCAGTTCTTC.

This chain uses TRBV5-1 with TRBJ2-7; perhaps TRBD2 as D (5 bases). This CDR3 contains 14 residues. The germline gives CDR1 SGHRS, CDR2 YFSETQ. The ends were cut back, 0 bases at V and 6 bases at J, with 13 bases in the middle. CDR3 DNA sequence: TGCGCCAGCAGCTTGGAGTTCCCCGAGGGCGAGCAGTACTTC. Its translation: CASSLEFPEGEQYF.

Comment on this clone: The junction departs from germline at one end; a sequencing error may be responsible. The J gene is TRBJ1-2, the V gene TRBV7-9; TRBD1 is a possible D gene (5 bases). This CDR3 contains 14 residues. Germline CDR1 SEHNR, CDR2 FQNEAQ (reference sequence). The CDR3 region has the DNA TGTGCCGGCAGCTGCCTCCCGGGAGGGGTTGGCTACACCTTC. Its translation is CAGSCLPGGVGYTF.

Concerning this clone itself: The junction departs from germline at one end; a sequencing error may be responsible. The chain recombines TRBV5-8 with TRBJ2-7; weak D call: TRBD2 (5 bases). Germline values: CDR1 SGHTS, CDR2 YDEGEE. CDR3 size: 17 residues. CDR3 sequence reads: CASSQATGVGFSYEQYF. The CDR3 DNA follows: TGCGCCAGCAGCCAGGCGACCGGGGTGGGTTTCTCCTACGAGCAGTACTTC. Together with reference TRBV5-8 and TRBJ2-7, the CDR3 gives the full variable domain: EAGVTQSPTHLIKTRGQQATLRCSPISGHTSVYWYQQALGLGLQFLLWYDEGEERNRGNFPPRFSGRQFPNYSSELNVNALELEDSALYLCASSQATGVGFSYEQYFGPGTRLTVT.

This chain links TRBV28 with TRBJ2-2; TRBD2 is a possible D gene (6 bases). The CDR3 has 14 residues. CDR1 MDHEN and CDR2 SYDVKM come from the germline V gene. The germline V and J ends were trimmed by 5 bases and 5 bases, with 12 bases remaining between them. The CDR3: CASSPGRGTGELFF. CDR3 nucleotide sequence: TGTGCCAGCAGTCCCGGTCGGGGGACCGGGGAGCTGTTTTTT. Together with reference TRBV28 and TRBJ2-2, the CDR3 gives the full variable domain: DVKVTQSSRYLVKRTGEKVFLECVQDMDHENMFWYRQDPGLGLRLIYFSYDVKMKEKGDIPEGYSVSREKKERFSLILESASTNQTSMYLCASSPGRGTGELFFGEGSRLTVL.

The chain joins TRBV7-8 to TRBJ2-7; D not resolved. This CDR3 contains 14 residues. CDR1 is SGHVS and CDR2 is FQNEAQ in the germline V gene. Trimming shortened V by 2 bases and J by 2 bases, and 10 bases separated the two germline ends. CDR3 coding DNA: TGTGCCAGCAGCTTAAGTGCACGAGCCTACGAGCAGTACTTC. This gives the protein CASSLSARAYEQYF.

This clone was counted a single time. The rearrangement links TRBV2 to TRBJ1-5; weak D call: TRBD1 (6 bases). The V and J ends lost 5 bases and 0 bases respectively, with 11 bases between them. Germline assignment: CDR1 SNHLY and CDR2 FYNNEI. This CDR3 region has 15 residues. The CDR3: CASSTGTTSNQPQHF. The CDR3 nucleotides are TGTGCCAGCAGTACCGGGACAACTAGCAATCAGCCCCAGCATTTT. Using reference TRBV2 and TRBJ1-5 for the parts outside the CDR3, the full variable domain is EPEVTQTPSHQVTQMGQEVILRCVPISNHLYFYWYRQILGQKVEFLVSFYNNEISEKSEIFDDQFSVERPDGSNFTLKIRSTKLEDSAMYFCASSTGTTSNQPQHFGDGTRLSIL.

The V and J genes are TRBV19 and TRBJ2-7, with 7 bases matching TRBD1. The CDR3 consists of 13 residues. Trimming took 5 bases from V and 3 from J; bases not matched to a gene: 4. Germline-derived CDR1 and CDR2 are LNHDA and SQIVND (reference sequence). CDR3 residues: CASSPGDSYEQYF. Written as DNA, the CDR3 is TGTGCCAGTAGTCCTGGGGACAGCTACGAGCAGTACTTC.

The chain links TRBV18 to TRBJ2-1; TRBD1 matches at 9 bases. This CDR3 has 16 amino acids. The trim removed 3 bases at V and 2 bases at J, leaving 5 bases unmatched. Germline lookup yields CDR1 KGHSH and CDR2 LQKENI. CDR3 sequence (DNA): TGTGCCAGCTCACCCCGGACAGGGGAGGCCTACAATGAGCAGTTCTTC. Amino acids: CASSPRTGEAYNEQFF.